This T cell receptor (beta chain) is from a study of CD8+ T cells in alopecia areata. Only a few counts were recorded for this clone. RNA, once extracted, was reverse transcribed into cDNA for use as the sequencing template. TCRdb's table, derived via immunoSEQ multiplex PCR, lists solely in-frame clones and lacks some. The sample has under 150,000 clones, more than 55% seen once. CDR1 and CDR2 (germline): MNHNY, SVGAGI (reference sequence). The CDR3 spans 16 residues. The germline V and J ends were trimmed by 4 bases and 0 bases, with 10 bases remaining between them. The genes are TRBV6-6 and TRBJ2-6; D gene ambiguous. The TCR originated in a human donor in good health. Input material: CD8+ T cells sorted from blood. CDR3 sequence (DNA): TGTGCCAGCAGTTTTAGCCAATACTCTGGGGCCAACGTCCTGACTTTC. It codes for CASSFSQYSGANVLTF.